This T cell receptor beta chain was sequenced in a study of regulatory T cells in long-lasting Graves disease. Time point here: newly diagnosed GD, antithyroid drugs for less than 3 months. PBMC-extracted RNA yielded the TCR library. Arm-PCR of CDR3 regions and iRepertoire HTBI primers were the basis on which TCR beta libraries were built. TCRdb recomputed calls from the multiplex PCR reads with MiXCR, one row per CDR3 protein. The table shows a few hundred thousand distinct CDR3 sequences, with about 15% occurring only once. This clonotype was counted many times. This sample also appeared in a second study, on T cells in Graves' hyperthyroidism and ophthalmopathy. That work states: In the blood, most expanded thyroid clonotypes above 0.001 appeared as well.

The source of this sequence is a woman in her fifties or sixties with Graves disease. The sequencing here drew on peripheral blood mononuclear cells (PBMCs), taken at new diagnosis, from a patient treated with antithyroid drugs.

The CDR3: CSASGVGDTQYF. In nucleotides, the CDR3 is TGCAGTGCGAGTGGAGTAGGGGATACGCAGTATTTT. The chain joins TRBV20-1 to TRBJ2-3, with D unresolved. Germline assignment: CDR1 DFQATT and CDR2 SNEGSKA (reference sequence). V was pared by 6 bases and J by 6 bases, with 13 bases between. This CDR3 contains 12 residues.